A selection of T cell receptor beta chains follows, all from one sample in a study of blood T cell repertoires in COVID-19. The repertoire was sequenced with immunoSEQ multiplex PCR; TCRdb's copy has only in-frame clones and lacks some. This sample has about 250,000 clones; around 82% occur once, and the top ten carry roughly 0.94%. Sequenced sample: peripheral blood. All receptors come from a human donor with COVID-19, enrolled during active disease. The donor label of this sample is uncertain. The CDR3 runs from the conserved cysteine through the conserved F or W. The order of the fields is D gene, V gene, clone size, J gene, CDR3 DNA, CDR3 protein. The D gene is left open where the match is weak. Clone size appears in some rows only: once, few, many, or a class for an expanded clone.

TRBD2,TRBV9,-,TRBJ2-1,TGTGCCAGCAACCTAGCGGGAGTAGTTGGGAATGAGCAGTTCTTC,CASNLAGVVGNEQFF
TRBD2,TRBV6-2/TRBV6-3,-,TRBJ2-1,TGTGCCAGCAGTTTGCGACTAGCGGGAGGCCTCGGAGGTGAGCAGTTCTTC,CASSLRLAGGLGGEQFF
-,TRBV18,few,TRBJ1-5,TGTGCCAGCTCACCACAGGAGGGAAGCAATCAGCCCCAGCATTTT,CASSPQEGSNQPQHF
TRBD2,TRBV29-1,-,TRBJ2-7,TGCAGCGTTGGAATAGCGGGAGGCGACGAGCAGTACTTC,CSVGIAGGDEQYF
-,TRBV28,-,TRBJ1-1,TGTGCCAGCATTGAAGTGCGGGGCCCCCCCACTGAAGCTTTCTTT,CASIEVRGPPTEAFF
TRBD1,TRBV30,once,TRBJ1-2,TGTGCCTGGAGTCCTACCTACGGGACAGGGCCCATAACACCCTTC,CAWSPTYGTGPITPF
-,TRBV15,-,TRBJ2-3,TGTGCCACCAGCAGTCCCCTAGGTTCCACAGATACGCAGTATTTT,CATSSPLGSTDTQYF
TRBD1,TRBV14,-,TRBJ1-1,TGTGCCAGCAGCCAAGAGACAGGGGTCACTGAAGCTTTCTTT,CASSQETGVTEAFF
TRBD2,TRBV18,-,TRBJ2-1,TGTGCCAGCTCATTGAGTAGCGGGAGGGTCTATGAGCAGTTCTTC,CASSLSSGRVYEQFF
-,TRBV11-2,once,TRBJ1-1,TGTGCCAGCAGCTTAGCAGGATCTTGGGCTGAAGCTTTCTTT,CASSLAGSWAEAFF
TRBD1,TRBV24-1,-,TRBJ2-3,TGTGCCACCAGTGATTTGCCCCGGACAGGGCCGAGCACAGATACGCAGTATTTT,CATSDLPRTGPSTDTQYF
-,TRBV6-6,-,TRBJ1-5,TGTGCCAGCAGTTACTCTCCCCGGGGGAGCAATCAGCCCCAGCATTTT,CASSYSPRGSNQPQHF
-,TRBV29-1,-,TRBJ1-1,TGCAGCGTTGAAAGGAGTCAGAACACTGAAGCTTTCTTT,CSVERSQNTEAFF
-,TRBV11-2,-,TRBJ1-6,TGTGCCAGCAGCTCAAGCCCGAATTCACCCCTCCACTTT,CASSSSPNSPLHF
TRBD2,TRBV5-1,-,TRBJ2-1,TGCGCCAGCAGCTTGACTAGCGTAAGCTCCTACAATGAGCAGTTCTTC,CASSLTSVSSYNEQFF
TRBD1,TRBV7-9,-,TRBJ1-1,TGTGCCAGCAGCTCCAGGGGGCTGGCTTTCTTT,CASSSRGLAFF
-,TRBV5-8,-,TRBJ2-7,TGTGCCAGCAGCCCAGGGACTTTTACCTACGAGCAGTACTTC,CASSPGTFTYEQYF
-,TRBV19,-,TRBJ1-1,TGTGCCAGTAGTATTGGCCCAGCGGGGACTGAAGCTTTCTTT,CASSIGPAGTEAFF
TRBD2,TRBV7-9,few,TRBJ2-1,TGTGCCAGCAGCCCTCGGACTAGCGGCATAAGCTCCTACAATGAGCAGTTCTTC,CASSPRTSGISSYNEQFF
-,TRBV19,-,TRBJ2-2,TGTGCCAGTAGTATGGGCAACACCGGGGAGCTGTTTTTT,CASSMGNTGELFF
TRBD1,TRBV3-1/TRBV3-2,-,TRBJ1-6,TGTGCCAGCAGCCATGAGCAGGGGGCAAGGGGTTCACCCCTCCACTTT,CASSHEQGARGSPLHF
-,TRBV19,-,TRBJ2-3,TGTGCCAGTAGTCCTGACTACTCAGATACGCAGTATTTT,CASSPDYSDTQYF